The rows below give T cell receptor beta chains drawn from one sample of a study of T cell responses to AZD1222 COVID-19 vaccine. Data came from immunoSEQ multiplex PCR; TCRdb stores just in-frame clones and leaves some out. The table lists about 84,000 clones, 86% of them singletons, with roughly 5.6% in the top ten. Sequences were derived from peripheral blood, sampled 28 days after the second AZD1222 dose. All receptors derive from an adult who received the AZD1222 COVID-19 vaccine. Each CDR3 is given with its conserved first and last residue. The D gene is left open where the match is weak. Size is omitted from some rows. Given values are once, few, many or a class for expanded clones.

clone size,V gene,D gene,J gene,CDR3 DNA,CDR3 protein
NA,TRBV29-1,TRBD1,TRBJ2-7,TGCAGCGTGGGACAGGGGGCCCCAGGGGGAGAGCAGTACTTC,CSVGQGAPGGEQYF
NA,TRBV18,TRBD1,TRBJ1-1,TGTGCCAGCTCACCATCCGGACAGGGTTCCAACACTGAAGCTTTCTTT,CASSPSGQGSNTEAFF
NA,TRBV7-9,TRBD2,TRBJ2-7,TGTGCCAGCAGCCCGGGACTAGCGGGTGAGCAGTACTTC,CASSPGLAGEQYF
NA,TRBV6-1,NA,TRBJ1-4,TGTGCCAGCAGTGAAGGGGTCCTCCTGTTT,CASSEGVLLF
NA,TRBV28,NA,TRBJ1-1,TGTGCCAGCAGTTTATGGGAGGGCATGAACACTGAAGCTTTCTTT,CASSLWEGMNTEAFF
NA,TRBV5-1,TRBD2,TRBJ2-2,TGCGCCAGCAGCGGGGGACTAGCGGGAGAAGGCACCGGGGAGCTGTTTTTT,CASSGGLAGEGTGELFF
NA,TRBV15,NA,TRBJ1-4,TGTGCCACCAGCCCCAATAGGGGACTGTCTGGGGAAGGTAAACTGTTTTTT,CATSPNRGLSGEGKLFF
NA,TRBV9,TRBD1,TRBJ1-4,TGTGCCAGCAGCCCGAGGGACAGCTCAACTAATGAAAAACTGTTTTTT,CASSPRDSSTNEKLFF
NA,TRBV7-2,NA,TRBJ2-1,TGTGCCAGCAGCCCCTCCTTTCCTTACAATGAGCAGTTCTTC,CASSPSFPYNEQFF
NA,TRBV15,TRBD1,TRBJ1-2,TGTGCCACCAGCGAAAACAGGGGGCAAATCTATGGCTACACCTTC,CATSENRGQIYGYTF
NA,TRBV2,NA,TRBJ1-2,TGTGCCAGCAGTGAATATCGGGACACCGGCCTGGGCTACACCTTC,CASSEYRDTGLGYTF
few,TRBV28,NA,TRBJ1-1,TGTGCCACGTCGGGCAGCCCCCTAACAGCTTTCTTT,CATSGSPLTAFF
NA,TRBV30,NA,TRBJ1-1,TGTGCCTGGAGTTTGAGGGGCGTTGAAGCTTTCTTT,CAWSLRGVEAFF
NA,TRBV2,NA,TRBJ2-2,TGTGCCGGCGGCGGGGACAGGAACACCGGGGAGCTGTTTTTT,CAGGGDRNTGELFF
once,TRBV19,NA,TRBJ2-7,TGTGCCAGTAGTCTCTCTGGGGGGTTTTCCTACGAGCAGTACTTC,CASSLSGGFSYEQYF
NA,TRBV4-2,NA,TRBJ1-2,TGTGCCAGCAGCCAAGATTTTACCGGGGGAGCTACCTATGGCTACACCTTC,CASSQDFTGGATYGYTF
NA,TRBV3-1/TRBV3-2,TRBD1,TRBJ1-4,TGTGCCAGCAGCCAAGAGAGGGGGCCAGCTTATAATGAAAAACTGTTTTTT,CASSQERGPAYNEKLFF
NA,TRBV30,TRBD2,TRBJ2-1,TGTGCCTGGAAAAGCGCTAGCGGGATCAATGAGCAGTTCTTC,CAWKSASGINEQFF
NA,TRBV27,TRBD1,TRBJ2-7,TGTGCCAGCAGTTTCAGGGGGCAGTACGAGCAGTACTTC,CASSFRGQYEQYF
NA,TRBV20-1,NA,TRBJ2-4,TGCAGTGCTCCCGGAATGGACATTCAGTACTTC,CSAPGMDIQYF
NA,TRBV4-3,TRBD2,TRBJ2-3,TGCGCCAGCAGCCGGCGTCCGGGAGGGCCGACAGATACGCAGTATTTT,CASSRRPGGPTDTQYF
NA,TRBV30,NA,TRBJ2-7,TGTGCCTGGATCCGCTCCCCCGGGCCAAACTACGAGCAGTACTTC,CAWIRSPGPNYEQYF
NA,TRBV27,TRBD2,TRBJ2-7,TGTGCCAGCAGTTCGACTAGCGGGAGGGTGTTCGGGAACGAGCAGTACTTC,CASSSTSGRVFGNEQYF
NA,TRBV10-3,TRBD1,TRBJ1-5,TGTGCCACAAGACCTGAAGGGGGCGGCAATCAGCCCCAGCATTTT,CATRPEGGGNQPQHF
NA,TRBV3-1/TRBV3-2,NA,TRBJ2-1,TGTGCCAGCAGCCATGGGGGCGGTAAGGAGCAGTTCTTC,CASSHGGGKEQFF
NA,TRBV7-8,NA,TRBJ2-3,TGTGCCAGCAGCAAGAGCGAGCTGAGCACAGATACGCAGTATTTT,CASSKSELSTDTQYF
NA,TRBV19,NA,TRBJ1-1,TGTGCCAGTAGTTACCAGGGAATGAACACTGAAGCTTTCTTT,CASSYQGMNTEAFF
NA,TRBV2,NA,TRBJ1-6,TGTGCCAGCACCCAGTATAATTCACCCCTCCACTTT,CASTQYNSPLHF
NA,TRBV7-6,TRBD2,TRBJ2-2,TGTGCCAGCAGCTTCCTAGCGGGGGCCTTAGCCGGGGAGCTGTTTTTT,CASSFLAGALAGELFF
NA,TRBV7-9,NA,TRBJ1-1,TGTGCCAGCAGCTTAGGGGGGGTCGAGGGCACTGAAGCTTTCTTT,CASSLGGVEGTEAFF
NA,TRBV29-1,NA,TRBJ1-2,TGCAGCGTTGAAGTAAACGGCCTGGGGGGCTACACCTTC,CSVEVNGLGGYTF
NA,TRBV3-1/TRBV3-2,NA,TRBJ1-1,TGTGCCAGCAGCAGGGAGAACACTGAAGCTTTCTTT,CASSRENTEAFF
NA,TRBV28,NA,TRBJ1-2,TGTGCCAGCAGTTTTGGGGGGAGGTATGGCTACACCTTC,CASSFGGRYGYTF